What follows are 14 T cell receptor beta chains derived from one specimen sequenced in a study of blood T cells in healthy people across ages. Together with a sample-barcoded 5' primer, a J-beta primer mix was included in a second PCR lasting roughly 6 to 12 cycles. Each CDR3 protein is one row after TCRdb ran MiXCR on the 5' RACE reads. The table lists 1.5 million to 2 million distinct CDR3 sequences, about 39% of them singletons. What was sequenced was blood. Source of these receptors: a human donor in good health.

This clonotype came up a few times. V gene TRBV20-1 combines with J gene TRBJ2-1, with a tentative D call TRBD1 (7 bases). From germline, CDR1 is DFQATT and CDR2 SNEGSKA (reference sequence). CDR3 size: 17 residues. The V gene lost 7 bases and the J gene lost 2 bases, with 24 bases spanning the gap. The chain's CDR3 is CSVPIARGRSPYNEQFF. CDR3 sequence (DNA): TGCAGTGTTCCCATTGCCAGGGGGAGGTCTCCCTACAATGAGCAGTTCTTC.

The chain is built from TRBV12-3 or TRBV12-4 and TRBJ2-1; TRBD1 or TRBD2 may be the D gene (5 bases each). The CDR3 totals 14 residues. V was pared by 6 bases and J by 13 bases, with 22 bases between. CDR3 in DNA: TGTGCCAGCAGCTACCCCGGGGCAATAAACATTCAGTTCTTC. Protein: CASSYPGAINIQFF.

This clonotype came up a few times. The chain employs TRBV2 and TRBJ2-6; tentatively, D is TRBD1 or TRBD2 (5 bases each). Looked up from germline, CDR1 is SNHLY and CDR2 is FYNNEI. The CDR3 sequence is 14 residues long. Between the trimmed V and J ends, which lost 6 bases and 4 bases, there was a span of 10 bases. CDR3 sequence reads: CASRPGTGANVLTF. The DNA for the CDR3 is TGTGCCAGCAGGCCCGGGACCGGGGCCAACGTCCTGACTTTC.

J is TRBJ2-5 and V is TRBV12-3 or TRBV12-4; D is unclear. V lost 0 bases and J 5 bases, leaving 13 bases between the germline ends. The CDR3 consists of 15 residues. The CDR3 sequence is CASSLALTVTETQYF. CDR3 nucleotide sequence: TGTGCCAGCAGTTTAGCGCTAACGGTTACGGAGACCCAGTACTTC.

This chain links TRBV7-2 with TRBJ1-2; TRBD1 matches at 7 bases. Looked up from germline, CDR1 is SGHTA and CDR2 is FQGNSA. Unmatched junction bases numbered 6, after V lost 0 bases and J lost 5 bases. This CDR3 spans 15 amino acids. CDR3 protein: CASSLAAGQPYGYTF. DNA of the CDR3: TGTGCCAGCAGCTTAGCCGCGGGACAGCCTTATGGCTACACCTTC.

This clonotype was observed a few times. This chain uses TRBV20-1 with TRBJ2-5; 11 nucleotides line up with TRBD2. The CDR3 runs 15 residues. The V gene's germline CDR1 is DFQATT and CDR2 SNEGSKA (reference sequence). J was trimmed by 2 bases and V by 4 bases; bases with no gene match: 6. The CDR3 DNA is TGCAGTGCTATGCCGACTAGCGGGGCGCAAGAGACCCAGTACTTC. Translated, it gives CSAMPTSGAQETQYF.

The chain couples TRBV5-5 to TRBJ1-5; maybe TRBD1 (6 bases). This CDR3 has 17 residues. Trimming shortened V by 0 bases and J by 7 bases, and 20 bases separated the two germline ends. Germline V gives CDR1 SGHKS, CDR2 YYEKEE (reference sequence). The CDR3 protein is CASSLALARGLRQPQHF. CDR3 DNA: TGTGCCAGCAGCTTGGCATTAGCCAGGGGCCTCCGGCAGCCCCAGCATTTT.

This chain joins TRBV7-9 and TRBJ1-2, with a weak D call TRBD1 (6 bases). The CDR3 totals 14 residues. V lost 5 bases and J 3 bases, leaving 13 bases between the germline ends. Germline V gene lookup returns CDR1 SEHNR and CDR2 FQNEAQ (reference sequence). In DNA form, the CDR3 reads TGTGCCAGCAGCGAAGGGGGACCAGACTATGGCTACACCTTC. It yields the protein CASSEGGPDYGYTF. The complete variable domain, with remaining parts taken from reference TRBV7-9 and TRBJ1-2, reads DTGVSQNPRHKITKRGQNVTFRCDPISEHNRLYWYRQTLGQGPEFLTYFQNEAQLEKSRLLSDRFSAERPKGSFSTLEIQRTEQGDSAMYLCASSEGGPDYGYTFGSGTRLTVV.

The chain joins TRBV7-2 to TRBJ2-7; 12 nucleotides agree with TRBD2. The junction had 13 bases not matched to a gene; V was cut back by 5 bases and J by 2 bases. Germline lookup yields CDR1 SGHTA and CDR2 FQGNSA. This CDR3 comprises 18 residues. Here the CDR3 DNA reads TGTGCCAGCAGCCCCGGCCCTTATCGACTAGCGGGGGCCTACGAGCAGTACTTC. It codes for CASSPGPYRLAGAYEQYF.

A word on this clonotype: At one of its ends the junction is not consistent with the germline gene, which may arise from a read error. The chain has TRBV27 and TRBJ1-5; D is undetermined. The CDR3 has 15 amino acids. Germline lookup yields CDR1 MNHEY and CDR2 SMNVEV (reference sequence). CDR3 coding DNA: TGTACCAGCAGTTTAGCGCCCTATAGCAATCAGCCCCAGCATTTT. Protein sequence: CTSSLAPYSNQPQHF.

The V call is TRBV29-1, the J call TRBJ2-1; TRBD2 agrees at 11 bases. Trimming removed 3 bases from V and 8 bases from J; junction bases left unmatched: 6. Germline values: CDR1 SQVTM, CDR2 ANQGSEA. CDR3 length: 14 amino acids. The DNA of the CDR3 is TGCAGCGTTGAGGTTAGCGGGGGGGTAGATGAGCAGTTCTTC. This codes for CSVEVSGGVDEQFF.

This clonotype was observed a few times. The chain employs TRBV5-1 and TRBJ2-3; D tentatively reads TRBD1 or TRBD2 (5 bases each). Germline V gene data show CDR1 as SGHRS and CDR2 as YFSETQ. The V gene lost 1 base and the J gene lost 2 bases, with 11 bases spanning the gap. CDR3 length equals 15 residues. CDR3 sequence reads: CASSLRDANTDTQYF. The DNA of the CDR3 is TGCGCCAGCAGCTTGCGGGACGCAAACACAGATACGCAGTATTTT.

The chain couples TRBV15 to TRBJ2-7, with 9 positions matching TRBD1. V lost 0 bases to trimming and J lost 12 bases; unmatched junction nucleotides: 6. CDR1 LNHNV and CDR2 YYDKDF come from the germline V gene (reference sequence). CDR3 length equals 13 residues. CDR3 protein: CATSRDPGTGSYF. Here the CDR3 DNA reads TGTGCCACCAGCAGAGATCCCGGGACAGGGTCGTACTTC.

This rearrangement joins TRBV7-2 to TRBJ2-1, with D perhaps matching TRBD1 or TRBD2 (6 bases each). The CDR3 runs to 17 residues. V was pared by 5 bases and J by 0 bases, with 17 bases between. Per germline, CDR1 SGHTA and CDR2 FQGNSA. The CDR3 loop reads CASSLLGGGSSYNEQFF. For the CDR3, the DNA is TGTGCCAGCAGCCTTTTAGGAGGGGGGAGCTCCTACAATGAGCAGTTCTTC.